The clone carrying this T cell receptor (beta chain) occurred a few times. The antigen is unknown. This specimen belongs to a study of response to subunit inactivated influenza vaccine. The germline V and J ends were trimmed by 1 base and 7 bases, with 15 bases remaining between them. Germline CDR1 and CDR2: SGHRS and YFSETQ. The CDR3 is 16 amino acids. Findings and limits, study-wide: It was the authors' suggestion that each seasonal influenza vaccination recruits few new T cells.

TCRdb called the RT-PCR reads again in MiXCR, with one record for every CDR3 protein. The sample lists roughly 710,000 distinct CDR3 sequences; approximately 15% were seen once. The specimen comprised PBMCs from blood, sampled approximately 15 days before vaccination. The source of this sequence is a man in his fifties who received an inactivated influenza vaccine. This chain uses TRBV5-1 with TRBJ1-6; no definite D call. CDR3 loop: CASSLFGSVENSPLHF. Here the CDR3 DNA reads TGCGCCAGCAGCTTGTTTGGTTCGGTGGAGAATTCACCCCTCCACTTT.